The 2 T cell receptor beta chains listed next were all sequenced from one sample in a study of blood T cell repertoires in COVID-19 (dated by TCRdb to the early 2020s). The receptor library was made with the immunoSEQ multiplex PCR assay. TCRdb took this table from immuneACCESS and kept in-frame rearrangements with V and J called. Such tables lack part of the clones; where checked against another copy, unresolved V genes explain under half of the gap, and the rest is unexplained. The table for this sample lists about 220,000 clones; roughly 80% of them were counted only once. About 20% of the sample goes to the ten largest clones. Sample: peripheral blood. The receptor source for this set is a young man with active or convalescent COVID-19.

The CDR3 loop is CASSQDLPGPSYGYTF. In DNA form, the CDR3 reads TGCGCCAGCAGCCAAGATCTTCCAGGGCCCTCCTATGGCTACACCTTC. This rearrangement joins TRBV4-3 to TRBJ1-2; D is possibly TRBD1 (5 bases). Deletions cut 0 bases from V and 4 bases from J, with 15 bases between. The V gene's germline CDR1 is LGHNA and CDR2 YSLEER. The CDR3 consists of 16 residues.

In its sample, this clone was seen once. J is TRBJ1-6 and V is TRBV10-1; D gene uncertain. Trimming took 0 bases from V and 13 from J, leaving 7 bases between them. This CDR3 is 12 amino acids long. Germline V gene data show CDR1 as WNHNN and CDR2 as SYGVQD (reference sequence). The CDR3 DNA follows: TGCGCCAGCAGTGAGTCAGAGCGGCCCCTCCACTTT. Its protein is CASSESERPLHF.